These T cell receptor beta chains were read from a single sample in a study of breast tumors, draining lymph nodes, adjacent tissues. One entry per CDR3 protein results from TCRdb running MiXCR on the multiplex PCR reads. The table lists approximately 52,000 distinct CDR3 sequences, roughly 40% of them singletons, with 10% to 13% in the top ten. Sequencing was carried out using breast tumor tissue. These receptors all come from a female donor with breast cancer. Some clones in this sample may be carry-over from other donors' samples. Each CDR3 is given with its conserved first and last residue. D genes are given only for firm matches. Size is stated for part of the rows, as once, few or many counts, or as a class when the clone is expanded.

TRBV29-1	12	many	TRBJ2-7	-	TGCAGCGTTGCGGCTGGGACCTTCGAGCAGTACTTC	CSVAAGTFEQYF
TRBV5-8	15	many	TRBJ2-1	-	TGTGCCAGCAGTATGGGACGGCCTCCTTCCAATGAGCAGTTCTTC	CASSMGRPPSNEQFF
TRBV11-3	16	few	TRBJ1-1	-	TGTGCCAGCAGCAACCCGACGGGACTTCGTGGGACTGAAGCTTTCTTT	CASSNPTGLRGTEAFF
TRBV7-2	16	large	TRBJ1-6	TRBD1	TGTGCCAGCAGCGCAGGCGGGACAGGTTCGGATTCACCCCTCCACTTT	CASSAGGTGSDSPLHF
TRBV27	14	many	TRBJ1-2	-	TGTGCCAGCAGTCCGATTGGACAGTTCTATGGCTACACCTTC	CASSPIGQFYGYTF
TRBV4-3	16	many	TRBJ1-6	-	TGCGCCAGCAGCCAAGAGAGGACAGCCTATAATTCACCCCTCCACTTT	CASSQERTAYNSPLHF
TRBV6-7	13	many	TRBJ1-3	TRBD1	TGTGCCAGCGGACGGACAGGCGGAAACACCATATATTTT	CASGRTGGNTIYF
TRBV20-1	15	many	TRBJ2-2	TRBD2	TGCAGTGCTAGAGCTAGCGGGAGGCTTACCGGGGAGCTGTTTTTT	CSARASGRLTGELFF
TRBV4-2	15	-	TRBJ2-3	TRBD2	TGTGCCAGCAGTGGGACTAGCGGTTTAACAGATACGCAGTATTTT	CASSGTSGLTDTQYF
TRBV12-3/TRBV12-4	15	-	TRBJ2-1	TRBD1	TGTGCCAGCAGTCCCGGGACAGGGGGCTACAATGAGCAGTTCTTC	CASSPGTGGYNEQFF
TRBV5-5	16	once	TRBJ1-3	-	TGTGCCAGCAGCTTCAGGGTAGGAGAAGATGGAAACACCATATATTTT	CASSFRVGEDGNTIYF
TRBV30	13	many	TRBJ2-7	-	TGTGCCTGGAGGACACTACGAACCTACGAGCAGTACTTC	CAWRTLRTYEQYF
TRBV5-6	15	many	TRBJ2-1	-	TGTGCCAGCAGCCCGGCTAAGAGCTCCTACAATGAGCAGTTCTTC	CASSPAKSSYNEQFF
TRBV5-1	22	-	TRBJ2-2	-	-	CASSWDKTYEQYFGPGTGELFF
TRBV9	16	-	TRBJ2-1	TRBD1	TGTGCCAGCAGCGCAACCGGGACAGGGTCCTACAATGAGCAGTTCTTC	CASSATGTGSYNEQFF
TRBV30	14	many	TRBJ1-4	-	TGTGCCTGGAGTACCGGGGCAGAATGGGAAAAACTGTTTTTT	CAWSTGAEWEKLFF
TRBV7-9	13	many	TRBJ1-6	TRBD1	TGTGCCTCAGGGACAGGGAATAATTCACCCCTCCACTTT	CASGTGNNSPLHF
TRBV7-2	14	-	TRBJ1-4	-	TGTGCCAGCAGTCGACGGACAACTAATGAAAAACTGTTTTTT	CASSRRTTNEKLFF
TRBV29-1	16	few	TRBJ2-3	-	TGCAGCGTTGAAGATCTGGGGAGAAGAAGCACAGATACGCAGTATTTT	CSVEDLGRRSTDTQYF
TRBV6-1	15	many	TRBJ2-1	TRBD2	TGTGCCAGCAGTGAAATAGCGGGCTCCTACAATGAGCAGTTCTTC	CASSEIAGSYNEQFF
TRBV6-1	21	many	TRBJ2-5	TRBD2	TGTGCCAGCAGTGACATCGTGAGGCGCCCGGGACTAGCGGGAAGTAAAGAGACCCAGTACTTC	CASSDIVRRPGLAGSKETQYF
TRBV14	16	-	TRBJ2-7	TRBD2	TGTGCCAGCAGCCATGTGGGACTAGCGGGAGGGGAAGAGCAGTACTTC	CASSHVGLAGGEEQYF
TRBV7-2	18	once	TRBJ1-5	TRBD1	TGTGCCAGCCGGGTCAGCCGGGACAGGCGGGGAGGCAATCAGCCCCAGCATTTT	CASRVSRDRRGGNQPQHF
TRBV7-9	18	-	TRBJ2-1	TRBD2	TGTGCCAGCAGCTTATTGCCCCTGAGTAGCGGGACCCAGGGTGAGCAGTTCTTC	CASSLLPLSSGTQGEQFF
TRBV14	16	-	TRBJ2-5	TRBD2	TGTGCCAGCAGCCCTTCTGTAGCGGGAGTTCAAGAGACCCAGTACTTC	CASSPSVAGVQETQYF
TRBV7-8	16	many	TRBJ2-2	-	TGTGCCAGCAGCCTGAAGACAGGTTCGAACACCGGGGAGCTGTTTTTT	CASSLKTGSNTGELFF
TRBV7-6	13	many	TRBJ2-7	-	TGTGCCAGCAGCTTATATCCCGCCTACGAGCAGTACTTC	CASSLYPAYEQYF
TRBV6-6	15	many	TRBJ2-1	TRBD2	TGTGCCAGCAGGCTCGGGACTAGCGGCAACAATGAGCAGTTCTTC	CASRLGTSGNNEQFF
TRBV7-2	12	many	TRBJ1-5	TRBD1	TGTGCCAGCAGTTACAGGGGAAGTCCCCAGCATTTT	CASSYRGSPQHF